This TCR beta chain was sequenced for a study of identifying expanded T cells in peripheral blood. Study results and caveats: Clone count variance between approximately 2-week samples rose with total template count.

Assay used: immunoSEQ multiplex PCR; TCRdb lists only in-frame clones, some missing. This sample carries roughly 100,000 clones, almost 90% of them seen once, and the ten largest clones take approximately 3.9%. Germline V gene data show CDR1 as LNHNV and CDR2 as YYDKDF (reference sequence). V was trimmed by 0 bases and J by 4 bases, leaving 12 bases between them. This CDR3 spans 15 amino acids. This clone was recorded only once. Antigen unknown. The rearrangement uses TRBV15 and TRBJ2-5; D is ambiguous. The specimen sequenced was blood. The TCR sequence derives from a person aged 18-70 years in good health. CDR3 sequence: CATSRDLRDRETQYF. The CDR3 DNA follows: TGTGCCACCAGCAGAGATTTGCGAGACCGAGAGACCCAGTACTTC. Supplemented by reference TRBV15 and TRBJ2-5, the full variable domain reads DAMVIQNPRYQVTQFGKPVTLSCSQTLNHNVMYWYQQKSSQAPKLLFHYYDKDFNNEADTPDNFQSRRPNTSFCFLDIRSPGLGDTAMYLCATSRDLRDRETQYFGPGTRLLVL.